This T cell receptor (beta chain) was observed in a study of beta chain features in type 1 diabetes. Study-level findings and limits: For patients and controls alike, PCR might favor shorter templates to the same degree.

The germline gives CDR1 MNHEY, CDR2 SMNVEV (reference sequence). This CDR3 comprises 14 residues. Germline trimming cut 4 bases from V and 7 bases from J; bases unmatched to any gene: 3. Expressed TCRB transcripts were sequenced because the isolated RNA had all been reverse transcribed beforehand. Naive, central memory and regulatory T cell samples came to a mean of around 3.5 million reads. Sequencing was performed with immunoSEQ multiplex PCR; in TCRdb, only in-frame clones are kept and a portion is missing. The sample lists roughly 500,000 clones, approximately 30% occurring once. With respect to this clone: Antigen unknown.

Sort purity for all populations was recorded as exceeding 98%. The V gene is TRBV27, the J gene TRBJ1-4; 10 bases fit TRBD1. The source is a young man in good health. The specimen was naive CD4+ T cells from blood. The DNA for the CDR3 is TGTGCCAGCAGTTCCCGGGACAGGGGTGAAAAACTGTTTTTT. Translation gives CASSSRDRGEKLFF.